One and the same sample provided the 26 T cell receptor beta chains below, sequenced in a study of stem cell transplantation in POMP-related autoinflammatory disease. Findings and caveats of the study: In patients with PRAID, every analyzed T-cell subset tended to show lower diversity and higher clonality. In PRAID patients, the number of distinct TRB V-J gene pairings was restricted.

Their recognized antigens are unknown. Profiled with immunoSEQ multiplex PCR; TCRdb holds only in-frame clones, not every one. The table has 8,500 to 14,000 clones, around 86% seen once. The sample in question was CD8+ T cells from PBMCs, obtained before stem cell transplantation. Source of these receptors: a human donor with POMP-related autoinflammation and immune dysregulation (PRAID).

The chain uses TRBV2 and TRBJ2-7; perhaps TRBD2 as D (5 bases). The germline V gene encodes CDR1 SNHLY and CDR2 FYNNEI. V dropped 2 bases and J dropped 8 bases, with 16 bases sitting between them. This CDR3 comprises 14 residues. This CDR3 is CASSEKGLRDQQYF. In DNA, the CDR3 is TGTGCCAGCAGTGAAAAAGGACTCCGTGACCAGCAGTACTTC.

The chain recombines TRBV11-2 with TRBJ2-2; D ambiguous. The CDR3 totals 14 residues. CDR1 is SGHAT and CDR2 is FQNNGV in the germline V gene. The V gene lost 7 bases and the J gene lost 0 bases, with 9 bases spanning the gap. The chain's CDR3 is CASKGNSNTGELFF. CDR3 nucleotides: TGTGCCAGCAAAGGAAATTCGAACACCGGGGAGCTGTTTTTT.

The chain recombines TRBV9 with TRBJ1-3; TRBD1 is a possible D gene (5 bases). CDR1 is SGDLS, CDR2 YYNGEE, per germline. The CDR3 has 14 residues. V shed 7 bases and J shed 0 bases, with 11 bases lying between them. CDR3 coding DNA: TGTGCCAGCGCCCCAGGGAGCTCTGGAAACACCATATATTTT. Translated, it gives CASAPGSSGNTIYF. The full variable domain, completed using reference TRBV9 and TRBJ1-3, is DSGVTQTPKHLITATGQRVTLRCSPRSGDLSVYWYQQSLDQGLQFLIQYYNGEERAKGNILERFSAQQFPDLHSELNLSSLELGDSALYFCASAPGSSGNTIYFGEGSWLTVV.

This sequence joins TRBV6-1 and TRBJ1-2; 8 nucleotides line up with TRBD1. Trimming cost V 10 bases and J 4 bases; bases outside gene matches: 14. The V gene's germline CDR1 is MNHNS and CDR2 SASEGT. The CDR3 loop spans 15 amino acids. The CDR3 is CATPKGQVLTYGYTF. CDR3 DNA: TGTGCCACTCCCAAGGGACAGGTGTTAACCTATGGCTACACCTTC.

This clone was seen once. The DNA of the CDR3 is TGTGCCAGCCCGGGAGGCACTGAAGCTTTCTTT. This gives the protein CASPGGTEAFF. This chain uses TRBV6-5 with TRBJ1-1; D gene unclear. Looked up from germline, CDR1 is MNHEY and CDR2 is SVGAGI. V lost 8 bases and J lost 4, with 8 bases in between. CDR3 size: 11 residues.

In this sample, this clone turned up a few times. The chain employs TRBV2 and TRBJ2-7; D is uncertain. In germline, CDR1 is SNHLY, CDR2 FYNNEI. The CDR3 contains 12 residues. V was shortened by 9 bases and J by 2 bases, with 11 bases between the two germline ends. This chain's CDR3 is CASEDRAYEQYF. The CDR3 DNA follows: TGTGCCAGTGAGGACCGCGCCTACGAGCAGTACTTC.

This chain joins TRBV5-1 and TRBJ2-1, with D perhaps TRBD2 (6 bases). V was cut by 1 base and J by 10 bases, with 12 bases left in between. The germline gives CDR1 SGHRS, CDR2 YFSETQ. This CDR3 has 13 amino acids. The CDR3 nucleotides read TGCGCCAGCAGCTTGAGGCGGGATGAGGAGCAGTTCTTC. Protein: CASSLRRDEEQFF.

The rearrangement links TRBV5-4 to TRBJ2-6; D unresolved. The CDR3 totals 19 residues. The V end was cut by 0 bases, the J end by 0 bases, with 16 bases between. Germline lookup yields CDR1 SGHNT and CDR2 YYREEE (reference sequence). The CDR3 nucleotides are TGTGCCAGCAGCTTGGGGGGATCGTCCTCGAGCTCTGGGGCCAACGTCCTGACTTTC. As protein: CASSLGGSSSSSGANVLTF.

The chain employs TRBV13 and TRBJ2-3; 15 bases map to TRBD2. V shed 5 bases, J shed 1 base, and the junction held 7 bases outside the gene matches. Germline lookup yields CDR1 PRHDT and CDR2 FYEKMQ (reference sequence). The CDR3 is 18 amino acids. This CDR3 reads CASSRTSGGVSGTDTQYF. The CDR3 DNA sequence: TGTGCCAGCAGCCGGACTAGCGGGGGGGTGTCGGGCACAGATACGCAGTATTTT.

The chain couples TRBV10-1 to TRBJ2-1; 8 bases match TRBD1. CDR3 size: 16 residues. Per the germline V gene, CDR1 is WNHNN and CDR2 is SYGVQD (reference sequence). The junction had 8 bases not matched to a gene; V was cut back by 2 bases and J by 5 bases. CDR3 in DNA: TGCGCCAGCAGTGAGCTAAGGGACAGGCTGAACAATGAGCAGTTCTTC. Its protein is CASSELRDRLNNEQFF.

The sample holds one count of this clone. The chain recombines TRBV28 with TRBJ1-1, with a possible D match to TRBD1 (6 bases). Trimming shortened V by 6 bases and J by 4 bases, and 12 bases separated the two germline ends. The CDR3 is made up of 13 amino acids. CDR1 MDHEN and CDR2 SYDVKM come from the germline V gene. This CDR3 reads CASRLQGPTEAFF. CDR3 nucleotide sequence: TGTGCCAGCAGGCTACAGGGTCCCACTGAAGCTTTCTTT.

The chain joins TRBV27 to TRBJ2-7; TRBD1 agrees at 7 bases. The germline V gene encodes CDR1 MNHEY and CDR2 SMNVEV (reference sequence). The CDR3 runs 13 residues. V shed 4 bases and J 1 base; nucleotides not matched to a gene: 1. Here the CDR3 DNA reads TGTGCCAGCAGTTGGACAGGATCCTACGAGCAGTACTTC. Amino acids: CASSWTGSYEQYF.

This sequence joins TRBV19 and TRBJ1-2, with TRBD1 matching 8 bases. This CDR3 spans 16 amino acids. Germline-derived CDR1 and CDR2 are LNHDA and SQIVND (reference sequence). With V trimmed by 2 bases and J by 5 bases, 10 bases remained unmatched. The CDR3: CASSIRNGRGLYGYTF. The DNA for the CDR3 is TGTGCCAGTAGTATAAGAAACGGCAGGGGGCTGTATGGCTACACCTTC.

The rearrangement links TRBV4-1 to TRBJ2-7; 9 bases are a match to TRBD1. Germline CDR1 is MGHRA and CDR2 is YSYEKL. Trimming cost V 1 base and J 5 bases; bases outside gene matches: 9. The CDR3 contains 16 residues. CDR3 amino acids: CASSQVIGTGNDEQYF. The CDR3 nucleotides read TGCGCCAGCAGCCAAGTTATCGGGACAGGGAACGACGAGCAGTACTTC.

DNA of the CDR3: TGCAGCGTTGCTTCGACAGGGGGTGGGACTGAAGCTTTCTTT. Its protein is CSVASTGGGTEAFF. V is TRBV29-1 and J is TRBJ1-1; 9 bases align to TRBD1. The CDR3 consists of 14 residues. Germline values: CDR1 SQVTM, CDR2 ANQGSEA. V trimming: 4 bases; J trimming: 5 bases; junction bases outside the gene matches: 8.

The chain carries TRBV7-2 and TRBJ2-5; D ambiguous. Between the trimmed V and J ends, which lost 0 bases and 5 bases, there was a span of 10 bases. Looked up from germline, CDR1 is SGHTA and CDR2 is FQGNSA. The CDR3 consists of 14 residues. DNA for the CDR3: TGTGCCAGCAGCTTAGCGGGGTCGGCGGAGACCCAGTACTTC. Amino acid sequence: CASSLAGSAETQYF.

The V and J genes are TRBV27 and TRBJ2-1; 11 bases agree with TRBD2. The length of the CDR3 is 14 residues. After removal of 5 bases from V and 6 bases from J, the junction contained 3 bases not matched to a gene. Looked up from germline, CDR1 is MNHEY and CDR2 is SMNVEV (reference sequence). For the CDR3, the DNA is TGTGCCAGCAGTGATACTAGCGGGAGCAATGAGCAGTTCTTC. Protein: CASSDTSGSNEQFF.

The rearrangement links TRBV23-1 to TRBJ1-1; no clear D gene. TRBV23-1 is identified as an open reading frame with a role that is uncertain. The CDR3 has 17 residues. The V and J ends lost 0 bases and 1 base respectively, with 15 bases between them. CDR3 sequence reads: CASSQSRPYRPNTEAFF. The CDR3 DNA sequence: TGCGCCAGCAGTCAATCGAGGCCCTACCGCCCGAACACTGAAGCTTTCTTT.

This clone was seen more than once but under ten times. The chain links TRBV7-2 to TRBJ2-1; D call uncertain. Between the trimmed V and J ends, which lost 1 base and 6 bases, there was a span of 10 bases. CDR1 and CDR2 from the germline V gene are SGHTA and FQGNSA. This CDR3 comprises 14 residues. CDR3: CASSLEPTPNEQFF. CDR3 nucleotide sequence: TGTGCCAGCAGCTTAGAACCGACTCCCAATGAGCAGTTCTTC.

DNA of the CDR3: TGCAGCGTTGAAGTGCGGTCTAATGAAAAACTGTTTTTT. Protein product: CSVEVRSNEKLFF. This sequence joins TRBV29-1 and TRBJ1-4, with D unclear. The CDR3 loop spans 13 amino acids. The V and J ends lost 1 base and 3 bases respectively, with 6 bases between them. In germline, CDR1 is SQVTM, CDR2 ANQGSEA. Full variable domain (remainder filled in from reference TRBV29-1 and TRBJ1-4): SAVISQKPSRDICQRGTSLTIQCQVDSQVTMMFWYRQQPGQSLTLIATANQGSEATYESGFVIDKFPISRPNLTFSTLTVSNMSPEDSSIYLCSVEVRSNEKLFFGSGTQLSVL.

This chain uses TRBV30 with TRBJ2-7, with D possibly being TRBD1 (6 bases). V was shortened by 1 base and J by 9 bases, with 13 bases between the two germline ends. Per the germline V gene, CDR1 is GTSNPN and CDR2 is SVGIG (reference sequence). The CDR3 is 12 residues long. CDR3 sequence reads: CAWSEAGERQYF. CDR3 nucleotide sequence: TGTGCCTGGAGTGAGGCAGGGGAAAGGCAGTACTTC.

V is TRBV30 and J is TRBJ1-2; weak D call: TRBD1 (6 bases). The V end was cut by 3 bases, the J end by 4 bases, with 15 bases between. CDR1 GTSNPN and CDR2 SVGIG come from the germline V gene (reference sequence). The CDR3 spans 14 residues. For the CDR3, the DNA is TGTGCCTGGAGAGGGGGGCAGGCGACCTATGGCTACACCTTC. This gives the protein CAWRGGQATYGYTF.

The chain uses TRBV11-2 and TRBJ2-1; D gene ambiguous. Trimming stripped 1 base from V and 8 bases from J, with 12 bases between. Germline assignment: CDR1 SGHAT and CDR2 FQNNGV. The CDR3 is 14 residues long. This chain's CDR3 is CASSLVRGFDEQFF. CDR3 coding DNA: TGTGCCAGCAGCTTAGTTCGAGGCTTTGATGAGCAGTTCTTC.

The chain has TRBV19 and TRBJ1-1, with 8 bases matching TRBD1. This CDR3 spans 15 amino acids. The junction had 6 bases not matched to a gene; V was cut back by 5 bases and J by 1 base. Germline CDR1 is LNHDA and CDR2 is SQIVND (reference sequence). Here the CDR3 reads CASSAPTGANTEAFF. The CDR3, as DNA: TGTGCCAGTAGTGCGCCGACAGGGGCGAACACTGAAGCTTTCTTT. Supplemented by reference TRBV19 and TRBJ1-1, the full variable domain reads DGGITQSPKYLFRKEGQNVTLSCEQNLNHDAMYWYRQDPGQGLRLIYYSQIVNDFQKGDIAEGYSVSREKKESFPLTVTSAQKNPTAFYLCASSAPTGANTEAFFGQGTRLTVV.

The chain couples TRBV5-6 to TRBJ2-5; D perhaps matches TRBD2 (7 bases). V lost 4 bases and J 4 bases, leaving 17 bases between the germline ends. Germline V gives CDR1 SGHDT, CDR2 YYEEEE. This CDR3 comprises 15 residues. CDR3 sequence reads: CASSPRGGRGETQYF. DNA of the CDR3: TGTGCCAGCAGCCCCCGCGGGGGCCGCGGAGAGACCCAGTACTTC.

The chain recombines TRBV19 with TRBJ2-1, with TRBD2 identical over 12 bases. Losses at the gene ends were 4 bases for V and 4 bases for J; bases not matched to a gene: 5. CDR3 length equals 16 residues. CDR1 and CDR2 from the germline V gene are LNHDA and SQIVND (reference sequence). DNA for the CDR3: TGTGCCAGTAGTACGGAGGGACTAGCGGGTTACAATGAGCAGTTCTTC. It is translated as CASSTEGLAGYNEQFF.